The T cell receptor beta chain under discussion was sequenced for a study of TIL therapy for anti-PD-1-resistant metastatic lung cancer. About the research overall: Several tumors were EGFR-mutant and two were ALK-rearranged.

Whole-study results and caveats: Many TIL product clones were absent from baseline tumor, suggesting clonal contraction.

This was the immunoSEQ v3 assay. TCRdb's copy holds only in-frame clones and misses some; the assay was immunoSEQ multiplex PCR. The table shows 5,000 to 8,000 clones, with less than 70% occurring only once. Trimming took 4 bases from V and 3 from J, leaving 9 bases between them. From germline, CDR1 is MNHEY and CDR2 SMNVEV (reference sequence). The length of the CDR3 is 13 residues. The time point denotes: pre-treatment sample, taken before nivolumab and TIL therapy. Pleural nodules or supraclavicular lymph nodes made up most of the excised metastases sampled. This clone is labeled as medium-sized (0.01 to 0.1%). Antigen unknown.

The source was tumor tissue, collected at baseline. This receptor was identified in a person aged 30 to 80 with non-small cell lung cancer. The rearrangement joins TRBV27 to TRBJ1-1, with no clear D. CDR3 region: CASSSGPYTEAFF. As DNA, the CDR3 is TGTGCCAGCAGTTCCGGGCCATACACTGAAGCTTTCTTT.